These T cell receptor beta chains were read from a single sample in a study of T cell responses to AZD1222 COVID-19 vaccine. Method: immunoSEQ multiplex PCR; TCRdb's copy keeps in-frame clones and lacks some. The table has fewer than 130,000 clones, about 94% seen once; the top ten hold approximately 2.9%. The input for sequencing was peripheral blood, taken 28 days after the second AZD1222 dose. Receptors originate from an adult who received the AZD1222 COVID-19 vaccine. CDR3s include the opening cysteine and the closing phenylalanine or tryptophan. A D gene is named only where the DNA matches it firmly. The listing skips clone size in some rows; elsewhere it reads once, few, many or a size class.

d_call	clone_size	j_call	v_call	cdr3_nt	cdr3_aa
.	.	TRBJ1-5	TRBV4-1	TGCGCCAGCAGCCCGGGGGCGGGGGCTTATCAGCCCCAGCATTTT	CASSPGAGAYQPQHF
TRBD1	.	TRBJ1-2	TRBV7-2	TGTGCCAGCAGCGCCAGACAGGGCCCGTATGGCTACACCTTC	CASSARQGPYGYTF
TRBD2	.	TRBJ2-1	TRBV5-1	TGCGCCAGCAGCTTGAGTCTAGCGGGAGACAATGAGCAGTTCTTC	CASSLSLAGDNEQFF
.	.	TRBJ1-2	TRBV6-5	TGTGCCAGCAGACCCACGGGGACCGGGGGCTACACCTTC	CASRPTGTGGYTF
TRBD1	.	TRBJ1-5	TRBV5-6	TGTGCCAGCAGCTTGGCGGGACAGGGCTTTCAGCCCCAGCATTTT	CASSLAGQGFQPQHF
.	.	TRBJ1-3	TRBV29-1	TGCAGCGTTTTTCGACAGACGAGCTCTGGAAACACCATATATTTT	CSVFRQTSSGNTIYF
TRBD1	.	TRBJ1-6	TRBV2	TGTGCCAGCAGTGAAACAGGGGTTAATTCACCCCTCCACTTT	CASSETGVNSPLHF
TRBD2	.	TRBJ2-3	TRBV3-1/TRBV3-2	TGTGCCAGCAGCCAAGACAGCGGGAGGTGGACAGATACGCAGTATTTT	CASSQDSGRWTDTQYF
.	.	TRBJ1-3	TRBV18	TGTGCCAGCTCAACGGCGGGACGGAGGAGCTCTGGAAACACCATATATTTT	CASSTAGRRSSGNTIYF
.	once	TRBJ1-1	TRBV4-1	TGCGCCAGCAGCCACCAGGGGTCGCCGCCTGAAGCTTTCTTT	CASSHQGSPPEAFF
TRBD2	.	TRBJ2-2	TRBV7-6	TGTGCCAGCAGCCCTAGCGGGGTTTTAGCCGGGGAGCTGTTTTTT	CASSPSGVLAGELFF